These 2 T cell receptor beta chains were sequenced from one sample in a study of human T cells and chemical hapten exposure. TCRdb re-called the RACE reads through MiXCR, storing one row per CDR3 protein. The sample lists 300,000 to 450,000 distinct CDR3 sequences; roughly 4.8% were seen once. Time point noted: patch test 1, 2 weeks after DPC sensitization. The treatment here: therapeutic diphenylcyclopropenone sensitization with weekly scalp DPC. The sequencing used whole blood, collected in connection with sensitization to the hapten diphenylcyclopropenone (DPC). These receptors were obtained from a woman aged 45-60 years with alopecia areata. Some clones in this sample may be carry-over from other donors' samples.

This clonotype was detected many times. The chain carries TRBV9 and TRBJ1-6; D not certain. V was shortened by 0 bases and J by 6 bases, with 1 base between the two germline ends. This CDR3 is built from 12 residues. Germline V gives CDR1 SGDLS, CDR2 YYNGEE. CDR3 sequence (DNA): TGTGCCAGCAGCGTAGCTAATTCACCCCTCCACTTT. Protein: CASSVANSPLHF.

The V call is TRBV5-4, the J call TRBJ2-1; possibly TRBD2 for D (6 bases). The CDR3 consists of 16 residues. V was cut by 3 bases and J by 0 bases, with 13 bases left in between. Germline V lookup: CDR1 SGHNT, CDR2 YYREEE (reference sequence). CDR3 bases: TGTGCCAGCAGCTCCAATATCGGGGGCTCCTACAATGAGCAGTTCTTC. It yields the protein CASSSNIGGSYNEQFF. The variable domain in full, with the rest retrieved from reference TRBV5-4 and TRBJ2-1, is ETGVTQSPTHLIKTRGQQVTLRCSSQSGHNTVSWYQQALGQGPQFIFQYYREEENGRGNFPPRFSGLQFPNYSSELNVNALELDDSALYLCASSSNIGGSYNEQFFGPGTRLTVL.